This T cell receptor (beta chain) derives from a study of T cell responses to AZD1222 COVID-19 vaccine. The CDR3 runs to 15 residues. The V gene lost 0 bases and the J gene lost 3 bases, with 10 bases spanning the gap. Germline assignment: CDR1 ENHRY and CDR2 SYGVKD. TCRdb keeps only in-frame clones here, not all; method: immunoSEQ multiplex PCR. Here the sample spans roughly 140,000 clones, roughly 92% being singletons. V and J are TRBV10-3 and TRBJ2-3; D is uncertain. This TCR was recovered from an adult in good health. The material sequenced was peripheral blood, taken on day 0 of AZD1222 vaccination. The CDR3: CAISESSTSTDTQYF. Here the CDR3 DNA reads TGTGCCATCAGTGAGTCCTCTACCTCGACAGATACGCAGTATTTT.